This is a list of T cell receptor beta chains from one sample in a study of blood T cell repertoires in COVID-19. Libraries were prepared by immunoSEQ multiplex PCR; TCRdb keeps only in-frame clonotypes and omits some of them. Here the sample spans 290,000 or so clones, roughly 85% being singletons. The sequenced sample was PBMCs or T cells enriched from blood (not recorded which). The receptors were gathered from a man in his forties or fifties who had been exposed to COVID-19. CDR3s include the opening cysteine and the closing phenylalanine or tryptophan. Each record gives: J gene, clone size, CDR3 length, V gene, D gene, CDR3 DNA, CDR3 protein. The D gene is left open where the match is weak. Size is omitted from some rows. Given values are once, few, many or a class for expanded clones.

J gene: TRBJ2-1
clone size: once
CDR3 length: 14
V gene: TRBV29-1
D gene: TRBD2
CDR3 DNA: TGCAGCGTTGATCCTAGCGGGAGGGCCAATGAGCAGTTCTTC
CDR3 protein: CSVDPSGRANEQFF

J gene: TRBJ1-2
clone size: .
CDR3 length: 12
V gene: TRBV30
D gene: .
CDR3 DNA: TGTGCCTGGAGTCCGGGGGTCGGTGGCTACACCTTC
CDR3 protein: CAWSPGVGGYTF

J gene: TRBJ1-3
clone size: .
CDR3 length: 15
V gene: TRBV3-1/TRBV3-2
D gene: .
CDR3 DNA: TGTGCCAGCAGCGCAACCCTCGGACATGGAAACACCATATATTTT
CDR3 protein: CASSATLGHGNTIYF

J gene: TRBJ1-4
clone size: .
CDR3 length: 15
V gene: TRBV30
D gene: .
CDR3 DNA: TGTGCCTGGAGTGTACAGGGCGGGCGCGGTGAAAAACTGTTTTTT
CDR3 protein: CAWSVQGGRGEKLFF

J gene: TRBJ2-1
clone size: few
CDR3 length: 15
V gene: TRBV7-3
D gene: TRBD1
CDR3 DNA: TGTGCCAGCAGCTTATGGGGACAGGGTGACAATGAGCAGTTCTTC
CDR3 protein: CASSLWGQGDNEQFF

J gene: TRBJ2-3
clone size: .
CDR3 length: 15
V gene: TRBV19
D gene: TRBD2
CDR3 DNA: TGTGCCAGTAGTACTCGGACTAGCGGCACAGATACGCAGTATTTT
CDR3 protein: CASSTRTSGTDTQYF

J gene: TRBJ2-7
clone size: few
CDR3 length: 17
V gene: TRBV4-1
D gene: TRBD2
CDR3 DNA: TGCGCCAGCAGTGGGCAGTCGCTACTAGCGGGTACCTACGAGCAGTACTTC
CDR3 protein: CASSGQSLLAGTYEQYF

J gene: TRBJ1-3
clone size: .
CDR3 length: 15
V gene: TRBV9
D gene: .
CDR3 DNA: TGTGCCAGCAGCGTAGGAGAGACTGCTGGAAACACCATATATTTT
CDR3 protein: CASSVGETAGNTIYF

J gene: TRBJ2-2
clone size: .
CDR3 length: 15
V gene: TRBV18
D gene: TRBD2
CDR3 DNA: TGTGCCAGCTCCAGCGGGAGGGCGGCCACCGGGGAGCTGTTTTTT
CDR3 protein: CASSSGRAATGELFF

J gene: TRBJ2-1
clone size: .
CDR3 length: 14
V gene: TRBV6-5
D gene: TRBD2
CDR3 DNA: TGTGCCAGCAGGGGAGGACTAGCGAACAATGAGCAGTTCTTC
CDR3 protein: CASRGGLANNEQFF

J gene: TRBJ2-3
clone size: few
CDR3 length: 17
V gene: TRBV15
D gene: TRBD2
CDR3 DNA: TGTGCCACCAGCGTACCAGGGACTATATTAAGCACAGATACGCAGTATTTT
CDR3 protein: CATSVPGTILSTDTQYF

J gene: TRBJ2-7
clone size: .
CDR3 length: 14
V gene: TRBV30
D gene: TRBD1
CDR3 DNA: TGTGCCTGGAGCCGAGGACAGGGGGCGAGGGAGCAGTACTTC
CDR3 protein: CAWSRGQGAREQYF

J gene: TRBJ1-1
clone size: .
CDR3 length: 12
V gene: TRBV29-1
D gene: TRBD1
CDR3 DNA: TGCAGCGGTAAGACAGGGGACACTGAAGCTTTCTTT
CDR3 protein: CSGKTGDTEAFF

J gene: TRBJ1-4
clone size: .
CDR3 length: 14
V gene: TRBV7-9
D gene: TRBD1
CDR3 DNA: TGTGCCAGCAGCTTGGACAGGGTAAACGAAAAACTGTTTTTT
CDR3 protein: CASSLDRVNEKLFF

J gene: TRBJ2-2
clone size: .
CDR3 length: 16
V gene: TRBV24-1
D gene: TRBD2
CDR3 DNA: TGTGCCACCAGTGCTCCGGGACTAGCGGGAACGGGGGAGCTGTTTTTT
CDR3 protein: CATSAPGLAGTGELFF

J gene: TRBJ2-2
clone size: .
CDR3 length: 13
V gene: TRBV7-2
D gene: .
CDR3 DNA: TGTGCCAGCAGCTTAGGGCAGGTCGGGGAGCTGTTTTTT
CDR3 protein: CASSLGQVGELFF

J gene: TRBJ1-3
clone size: once
CDR3 length: 14
V gene: TRBV6-5
D gene: .
CDR3 DNA: TGTGCCAGCAGTTACTCCGGAGGGGGAAACACCATATATTTT
CDR3 protein: CASSYSGGGNTIYF

J gene: TRBJ1-2
clone size: few
CDR3 length: 12
V gene: TRBV19
D gene: .
CDR3 DNA: TGTGCCAGTTATGACACGATATATGGCTACACCTTC
CDR3 protein: CASYDTIYGYTF

J gene: TRBJ2-7
clone size: .
CDR3 length: 16
V gene: TRBV7-9
D gene: .
CDR3 DNA: TGTGCCAGCAGCTTAAGCGGATTAGCGGCAAGCTACGAGCAGTACTTC
CDR3 protein: CASSLSGLAASYEQYF

J gene: TRBJ1-4
clone size: .
CDR3 length: 14
V gene: TRBV30
D gene: TRBD1
CDR3 DNA: TGTGCCTGGAATCCGGGACAGGGGGAGGGAAAACTGTTTTTT
CDR3 protein: CAWNPGQGEGKLFF

J gene: TRBJ1-1
clone size: .
CDR3 length: 14
V gene: TRBV7-9
D gene: .
CDR3 DNA: TGTGCCAGCAGCTTTCAACAGGGTGGCACTGAAGCTTTCTTT
CDR3 protein: CASSFQQGGTEAFF

J gene: TRBJ2-1
clone size: .
CDR3 length: 12
V gene: TRBV12-3/TRBV12-4
D gene: .
CDR3 DNA: TGTGCCAGCAGTTTATTTGAGAATGAGCAGTTCTTC
CDR3 protein: CASSLFENEQFF

J gene: TRBJ1-3
clone size: .
CDR3 length: 14
V gene: TRBV2
D gene: .
CDR3 DNA: TGTGCCAGCAGTGTGCGAGGATCCGGAAACACCATATATTTT
CDR3 protein: CASSVRGSGNTIYF

J gene: TRBJ2-7
clone size: .
CDR3 length: 13
V gene: TRBV4-1
D gene: .
CDR3 DNA: TGCGCCAGCAGCCAGATGAGCTCCTACGAGCAGTACTTC
CDR3 protein: CASSQMSSYEQYF

J gene: TRBJ1-1
clone size: .
CDR3 length: 12
V gene: TRBV19
D gene: .
CDR3 DNA: TGTGCCAGTAGTATAGGGGGACAAGAAGCTTTCTTT
CDR3 protein: CASSIGGQEAFF

J gene: TRBJ2-1
clone size: .
CDR3 length: 14
V gene: TRBV5-1
D gene: TRBD1
CDR3 DNA: TGCGCCAGCAGCTTGGGGGACAGAAATAATGAGCAGTTCTTC
CDR3 protein: CASSLGDRNNEQFF

J gene: TRBJ2-1
clone size: .
CDR3 length: 11
V gene: TRBV6-5
D gene: .
CDR3 DNA: TGTGCCAGCAGTACAAATCGAGAGCAGTTCTTC
CDR3 protein: CASSTNREQFF

J gene: TRBJ1-1
clone size: once
CDR3 length: 12
V gene: TRBV12-3/TRBV12-4
D gene: .
CDR3 DNA: TGTGCCAGCAGTTCAGGGAACACTGAAGCTTTCTTT
CDR3 protein: CASSSGNTEAFF

J gene: TRBJ1-6
clone size: .
CDR3 length: 17
V gene: TRBV5-6
D gene: .
CDR3 DNA: TGTGCCAGCAGCCCGACCATCACGGGACTGGGAAATTCACCCCTCCACTTT
CDR3 protein: CASSPTITGLGNSPLHF

J gene: TRBJ1-6
clone size: .
CDR3 length: 13
V gene: TRBV6-1
D gene: .
CDR3 DNA: TGTGCCAGCAGTGAAGCTCGTAATTCACCCCTCCACTTT
CDR3 protein: CASSEARNSPLHF

J gene: TRBJ1-1
clone size: .
CDR3 length: 14
V gene: TRBV3-1/TRBV3-2
D gene: TRBD1
CDR3 DNA: TGTGCCAGCAGCCCGGGACAGACGAACACTGAAGCTTTCTTT
CDR3 protein: CASSPGQTNTEAFF

J gene: TRBJ2-1
clone size: few
CDR3 length: 12
V gene: TRBV10-1
D gene: .
CDR3 DNA: TGCGCCAGCAGTGACGGGTTTTATGAGCAGTTCTTC
CDR3 protein: CASSDGFYEQFF

J gene: TRBJ1-4
clone size: .
CDR3 length: 15
V gene: TRBV5-1
D gene: .
CDR3 DNA: TGCGCCAGCAGATCCCACATACAGGGTAATGAAAAACTGTTTTTT
CDR3 protein: CASRSHIQGNEKLFF

J gene: TRBJ1-1
clone size: .
CDR3 length: 14
V gene: TRBV2
D gene: .
CDR3 DNA: TGTGCCAGCCCCTGGATAGAGGTGAACACTGAAGCTTTCTTT
CDR3 protein: CASPWIEVNTEAFF

J gene: TRBJ2-1
clone size: .
CDR3 length: 20
V gene: TRBV3-1/TRBV3-2
D gene: .
CDR3 DNA: TGTGCCAGCAGCCAAGGTATGCGTAGGGTGGGGAGGCAACGGTCCAATGAGCAGTTCTTC
CDR3 protein: CASSQGMRRVGRQRSNEQFF

J gene: TRBJ2-7
clone size: .
CDR3 length: 19
V gene: TRBV18
D gene: TRBD2
CDR3 DNA: TGTGCCAGCTCCACCAGGGGTGGGACTAGCGGACCCTACTCCTACGAGCAGTACTTC
CDR3 protein: CASSTRGGTSGPYSYEQYF

J gene: TRBJ1-3
clone size: .
CDR3 length: 15
V gene: TRBV9
D gene: .
CDR3 DNA: TGTGCCAGCAGCGTAGATCAGATCTCTGGAAACACCATATATTTT
CDR3 protein: CASSVDQISGNTIYF